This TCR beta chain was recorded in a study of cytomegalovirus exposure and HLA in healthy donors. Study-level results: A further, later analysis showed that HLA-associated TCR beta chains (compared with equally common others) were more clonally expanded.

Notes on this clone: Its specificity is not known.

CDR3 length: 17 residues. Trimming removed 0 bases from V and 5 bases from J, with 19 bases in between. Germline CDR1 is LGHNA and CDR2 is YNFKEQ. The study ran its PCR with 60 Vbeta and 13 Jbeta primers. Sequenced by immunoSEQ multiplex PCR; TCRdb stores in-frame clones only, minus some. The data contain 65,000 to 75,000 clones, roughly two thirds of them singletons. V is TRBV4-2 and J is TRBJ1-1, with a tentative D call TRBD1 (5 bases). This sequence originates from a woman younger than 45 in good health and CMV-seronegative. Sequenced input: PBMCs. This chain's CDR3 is CASSQDPGGWEGTEAFF. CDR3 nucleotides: TGTGCCAGCAGCCAAGATCCTGGGGGGTGGGAAGGAACTGAAGCTTTCTTT.